This entry describes one T cell receptor (beta chain). As processed by the authors: Counts of nucleated cells, estimated from reference gene primer amplification, were obtained. Profiled with immunoSEQ multiplex PCR; TCRdb holds only in-frame clones, not every one. The V and J calls and the clone size are those of that table, but D and trimming were determined from the DNA. The table shows approximately 90,000 clones, with less than 85% occurring only once. The data stem from a study of blood T cell repertoires in COVID-19. Study summary: Spain, Italy and the United States supplied samples that represented acute and convalescent COVID-19. T cells, B-cell-depleted T cells, or PBMCs supplied cDNA or gDNA.

Sequencing input: peripheral blood. The sequence was obtained from a woman aged 80 or over with acute or convalescent COVID-19.

CDR3 sequence: CASSLGGGELFF. The CDR3 bases are TGTGCCAGCAGCCTGGGGGGCGGGGAGCTGTTTTTT. V and J are TRBV9 and TRBJ2-2; maybe TRBD2 (6 bases). The CDR3 runs to 12 residues. Trimming cost V 4 bases and J 7 bases, with 8 bases left between them. Germline V gene lookup returns CDR1 SGDLS and CDR2 YYNGEE.